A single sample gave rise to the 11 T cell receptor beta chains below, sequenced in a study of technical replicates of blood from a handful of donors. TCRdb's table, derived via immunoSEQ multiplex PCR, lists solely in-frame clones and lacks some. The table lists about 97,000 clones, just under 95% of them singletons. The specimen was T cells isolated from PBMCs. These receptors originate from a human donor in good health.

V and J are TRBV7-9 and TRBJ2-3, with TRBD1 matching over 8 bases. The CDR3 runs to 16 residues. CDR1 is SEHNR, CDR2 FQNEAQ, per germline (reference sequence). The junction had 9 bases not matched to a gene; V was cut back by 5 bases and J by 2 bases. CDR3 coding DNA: TGTGCCAGCAGCCCACTGGGGACAGGATCCACAGATACGCAGTATTTT. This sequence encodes CASSPLGTGSTDTQYF.

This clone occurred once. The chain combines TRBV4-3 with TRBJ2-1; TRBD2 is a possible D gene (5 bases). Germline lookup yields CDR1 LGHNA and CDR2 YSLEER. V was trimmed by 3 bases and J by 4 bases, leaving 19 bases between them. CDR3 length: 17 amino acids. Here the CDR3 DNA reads TGCGCCAGCAGCCAGGCCAGTGGACTTCCTAGGTACAATGAGCAGTTCTTC. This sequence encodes CASSQASGLPRYNEQFF.

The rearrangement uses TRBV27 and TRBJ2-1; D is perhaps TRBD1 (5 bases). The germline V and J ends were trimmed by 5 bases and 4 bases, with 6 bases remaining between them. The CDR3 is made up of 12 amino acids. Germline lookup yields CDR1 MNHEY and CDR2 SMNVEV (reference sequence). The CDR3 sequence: CASSKGYNEQFF. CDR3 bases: TGTGCCAGCAGTAAGGGGTACAATGAGCAGTTCTTC.

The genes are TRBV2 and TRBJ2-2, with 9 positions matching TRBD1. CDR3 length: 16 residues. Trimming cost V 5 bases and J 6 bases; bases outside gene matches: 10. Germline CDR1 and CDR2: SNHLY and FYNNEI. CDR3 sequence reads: CASSTGTGPYSGELFF. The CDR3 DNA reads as TGTGCCAGCAGTACCGGGACAGGGCCATATTCCGGGGAGCTGTTTTTT.

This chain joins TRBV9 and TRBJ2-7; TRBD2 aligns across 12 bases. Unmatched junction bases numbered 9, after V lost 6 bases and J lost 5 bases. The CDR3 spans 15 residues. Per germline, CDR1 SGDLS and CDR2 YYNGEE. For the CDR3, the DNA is TGTGCCAGCACTCCGACTAGCGGGAGTGCTGACGAGCAGTACTTC. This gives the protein CASTPTSGSADEQYF.

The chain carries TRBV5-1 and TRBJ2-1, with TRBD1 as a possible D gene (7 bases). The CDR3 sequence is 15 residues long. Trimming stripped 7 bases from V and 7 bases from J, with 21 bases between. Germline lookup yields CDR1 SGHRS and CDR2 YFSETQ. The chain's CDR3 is CASARLDREWNEQFF. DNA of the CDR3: TGCGCCAGCGCCCGACTAGACAGGGAATGGAATGAGCAGTTCTTC.

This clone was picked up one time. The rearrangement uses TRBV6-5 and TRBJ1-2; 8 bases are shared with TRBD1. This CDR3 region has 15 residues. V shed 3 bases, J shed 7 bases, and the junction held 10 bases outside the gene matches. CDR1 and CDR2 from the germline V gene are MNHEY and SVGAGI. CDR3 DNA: TGTGCCAGCAGTTATTCGGTGACAGGGGATTTTGGCTACACCTTC. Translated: CASSYSVTGDFGYTF.

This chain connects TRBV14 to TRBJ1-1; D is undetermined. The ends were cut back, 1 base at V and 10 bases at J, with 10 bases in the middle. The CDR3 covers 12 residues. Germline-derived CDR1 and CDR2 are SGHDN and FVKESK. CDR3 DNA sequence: TGTGCCAGCAGCCAAGGCGGAATTGGAGCTTTCTTT. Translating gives CASSQGGIGAFF.

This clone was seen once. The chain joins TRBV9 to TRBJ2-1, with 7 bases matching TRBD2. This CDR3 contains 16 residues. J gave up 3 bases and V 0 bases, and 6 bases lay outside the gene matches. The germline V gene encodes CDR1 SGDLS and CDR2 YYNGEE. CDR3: CASSVAAGRFYNEQFF. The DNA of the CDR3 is TGTGCCAGCAGCGTAGCTGCCGGGAGGTTCTACAATGAGCAGTTCTTC. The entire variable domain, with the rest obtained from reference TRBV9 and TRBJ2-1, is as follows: DSGVTQTPKHLITATGQRVTLRCSPRSGDLSVYWYQQSLDQGLQFLIQYYNGEERAKGNILERFSAQQFPDLHSELNLSSLELGDSALYFCASSVAAGRFYNEQFFGPGTRLTVL.

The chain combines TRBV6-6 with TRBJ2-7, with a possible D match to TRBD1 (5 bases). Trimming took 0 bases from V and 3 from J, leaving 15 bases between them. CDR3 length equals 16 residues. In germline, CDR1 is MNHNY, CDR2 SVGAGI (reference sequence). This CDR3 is CASSYSMGRYHYEQYF. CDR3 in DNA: TGTGCCAGCAGTTACTCGATGGGGCGTTATCACTACGAGCAGTACTTC.

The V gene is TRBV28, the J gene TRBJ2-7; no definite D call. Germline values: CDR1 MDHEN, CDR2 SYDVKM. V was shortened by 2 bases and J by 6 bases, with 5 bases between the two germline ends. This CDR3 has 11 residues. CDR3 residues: CASSLMAEQYF. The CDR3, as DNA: TGTGCCAGCAGTTTAATGGCCGAGCAGTACTTC.